This T cell receptor beta chain was sequenced in a study of blood T cell repertoires in COVID-19. Study overall: The analysed material was cDNA or gDNA that came from T cells, B-cell-depleted T cells, or PBMCs.

The CDR3 has 15 amino acids. Germline trimming cut 6 bases from V and 10 bases from J; bases unmatched to any gene: 11. Per the germline V gene, CDR1 is PRHDT and CDR2 is FYEKMQ (reference sequence). TCRdb's copy holds only in-frame clones and misses some; the assay was immunoSEQ multiplex PCR. The sample has about 170,000 clones, approximately 91% seen once. This sequence was found in a man aged 18 to 29 with COVID-19, enrolled during active disease. Sequencing used peripheral blood. The J gene is TRBJ2-1, the V gene TRBV13; 11 bases agree with TRBD2. This CDR3 is CASRHGTSGPGEQFF. As DNA, the CDR3 is TGTGCCAGCAGACACGGGACTAGCGGTCCGGGGGAGCAGTTCTTC.